This T cell receptor beta chain comes out of a study of blood T cell repertoires in COVID-19. Study-level information: The samples span acute and convalescent COVID-19 from the United States, Italy and Spain. T cells, B-cell-depleted T cells, or PBMCs supplied cDNA or gDNA.

Authors' analysis steps: Reference gene primer amplification gave estimated nucleated cell counts. Measured with immunoSEQ multiplex PCR; TCRdb has only the in-frame clones, and not every one. D and trimming come from the DNA, and the V and J calls and clone size come from that table. The sample lists some 45,000 clones, 83% seen once, with 8% to 10% in the top ten. This clonotype was obtained from a man older than 75 in a cohort sampled during active COVID-19. Sequencing was carried out using peripheral blood.

CDR3 residues: CSAMAGQPQHF. The CDR3 DNA is TGCAGTGCTATGGCAGGGCAGCCCCAGCATTTT. The rearrangement links TRBV20-1 to TRBJ1-5; the D gene is possibly TRBD1 (5 bases). The CDR3 has 11 residues. Trimming shortened V by 4 bases and J by 7 bases, and 8 bases separated the two germline ends. Germline loops: CDR1 DFQATT, CDR2 SNEGSKA (reference sequence).